These 30 T cell receptor beta chains originate from one sample sequenced in a study of blood T cell repertoires in COVID-19. Assay: immunoSEQ multiplex PCR; the TCRdb copy retains only in-frame clones and omits some. The top ten clones hold 3% of a sample with 200,000 to 250,000 clones, about 90% of them seen once. Sequencing was done on a sample of peripheral blood. The source is a woman aged 30 to 39 who had recovered from COVID-19.

The V and J genes are TRBV2 and TRBJ1-2, with TRBD1 matching over 7 bases. Germline V lookup: CDR1 SNHLY, CDR2 FYNNEI. Germline trimming cut 6 bases from V and 3 bases from J; bases unmatched to any gene: 1. The CDR3 sequence is 12 residues long. The CDR3 sequence is CASRTGYYGYTF. As DNA, the CDR3 is TGTGCCAGCAGGACAGGGTACTATGGCTACACCTTC.

The rearrangement links TRBV18 to TRBJ1-4; 8 positions match TRBD1. The germline gives CDR1 KGHSH, CDR2 LQKENI. V gave up 6 bases and J gave up 6 bases; unmatched junction bases: 15. The CDR3 has 17 amino acids. The CDR3 here is CASSQNLLQGVYEKLFF. The CDR3 DNA follows: TGTGCCAGCTCTCAGAACCTCTTACAGGGGGTATATGAAAAACTGTTTTTT.

The gene calls are TRBV5-6 and TRBJ1-2; the match to TRBD1 covers 9 bases. CDR3 length: 16 amino acids. The germline V gene encodes CDR1 SGHDT and CDR2 YYEEEE. The ends lost 1 base at V and 7 bases at J; junction bases unmatched: 11. The CDR3 region is CASSLRSGTGNAGYTF. The CDR3 region has the DNA TGTGCCAGCAGCTTGAGATCCGGGACAGGGAACGCTGGCTACACCTTC.

This clone was seen a handful of times. The J gene is TRBJ2-7, the V gene TRBV27; D uncertain. V lost 10 bases, J lost 3 bases, and 19 bases lay in between. Per the germline V gene, CDR1 is MNHEY and CDR2 is SMNVEV (reference sequence). CDR3 size: 14 residues. The CDR3 loop is CATKSHDNHYEQYF. For the CDR3, the DNA is TGTGCCACCAAATCCCACGACAACCACTACGAGCAGTACTTC.

The chain recombines TRBV6-5 with TRBJ1-5, with 7 bases lining up with TRBD1. Germline CDR1 reads MNHEY; CDR2 reads SVGAGI. The CDR3 runs to 14 residues. With V trimmed by 6 bases and J by 6 bases, 8 bases remained unmatched. The CDR3 DNA is TGTGCCAGCAGGCCAAACAGGGACAGTCAGCCCCAGCATTTT. Encoded protein: CASRPNRDSQPQHF.

V and J are TRBV4-1 and TRBJ1-4; possibly TRBD1 for D (5 bases). V lost 2 bases and J 4 bases, leaving 11 bases between the germline ends. Germline CDR1 MGHRA, CDR2 YSYEKL. This CDR3 spans 15 amino acids. This CDR3 is CASSQTGLINEKLFF. CDR3 DNA: TGCGCCAGCAGCCAAACGGGACTGATTAATGAAAAACTGTTTTTT.

This chain uses TRBV7-9 with TRBJ2-5, with a weak D call TRBD2 (6 bases). Germline V gene sequence: CDR1 SEHNR, CDR2 FQNEAQ (reference sequence). V shed 2 bases and J shed 4 bases, with 14 bases lying between them. This CDR3 has 15 amino acids. CDR3 in DNA: TGTGCCAGCAGCTTACCGGACTACCGGGGAGAGACCCAGTACTTC. This sequence encodes CASSLPDYRGETQYF.

This clone was counted ten times or more. The V gene is TRBV5-6, the J gene TRBJ1-2; D not certain. Germline CDR1 reads SGHDT; CDR2 reads YYEEEE. V dropped 4 bases and J dropped 0 bases, with 13 bases sitting between them. This CDR3 comprises 15 residues. The CDR3 spells CASSIQWSTNYGYTF. CDR3 coding DNA: TGTGCCAGCAGCATTCAATGGTCTACTAACTATGGCTACACCTTC.

In its sample, this clone was seen a few times. This chain links TRBV30 with TRBJ2-5, with D possibly matching TRBD1 (5 bases). The germline CDR1 and CDR2 sequences are GTSNPN and SVGIG (reference sequence). V shed 2 bases and J shed 3 bases, with 22 bases lying between them. CDR3 length: 17 amino acids. CDR3 in DNA: TGTGCCTGGAGTATCTGGGATGTGGGCAGGGTAAAAGAGACCCAGTACTTC. Protein: CAWSIWDVGRVKETQYF.

This chain connects TRBV6-2 or TRBV6-3 to TRBJ1-1; D is possibly TRBD1 (6 bases). V was cut by 0 bases and J by 3 bases, with 14 bases left in between. Germline assignment: CDR1 MNHEY and CDR2 SVGEGT. The CDR3 loop spans 16 amino acids. Here the CDR3 reads CASSYSVSGEDTEAFF. The CDR3 nucleotides are TGTGCCAGCAGTTACTCGGTCTCAGGGGAAGACACTGAAGCTTTCTTT.

The V call is TRBV7-2, the J call TRBJ2-1; 10 positions agree with TRBD2. V gave up 5 bases and J gave up 0 bases; unmatched junction bases: 13. The germline V gene has CDR1 SGHTA and CDR2 FQGNSA. The CDR3 consists of 19 residues. The chain's CDR3 is CASSTPTGLADSSYNEQFF. The CDR3 nucleotides are TGTGCCAGCAGCACCCCTACCGGACTAGCGGACAGCTCCTACAATGAGCAGTTCTTC. The entire variable domain, with the rest obtained from reference TRBV7-2 and TRBJ2-1, is as follows: GAGVSQSPSNKVTEKGKDVELRCDPISGHTALYWYRQSLGQGLEFLIYFQGNSAPDKSGLPSDRFSAERTGGSVSTLTIQRTQQEDSAVYLCASSTPTGLADSSYNEQFFGPGTRLTVL.

This clone was seen only once. The rearrangement uses TRBV7-6 and TRBJ2-2, with unresolved D. The CDR3 totals 15 residues. Germline V gene sequence: CDR1 SGHVS, CDR2 FNYEAQ. Trimming pared 1 base from V and 1 base from J, leaving 7 bases between. Here the CDR3 DNA reads TGTGCCAGCAGCTTAGAGGCAGGGAACACCGGGGAGCTGTTTTTT. It translates to CASSLEAGNTGELFF.

As DNA, the CDR3 is TGCAGCGTTGAAGCGGTGGTTAAGGAAGCTTTCTTT. This sequence encodes CSVEAVVKEAFF. This rearrangement joins TRBV29-1 to TRBJ1-1, with no clear D. Germline V gene lookup returns CDR1 SQVTM and CDR2 ANQGSEA. The ends were cut back, 1 base at V and 8 bases at J, with 11 bases in the middle. The CDR3 totals 12 residues.

This sequence joins TRBV5-1 and TRBJ2-1, with D maybe TRBD1 (6 bases). The V gene lost 4 bases and the J gene lost 5 bases, with 10 bases spanning the gap. Per germline, CDR1 SGHRS and CDR2 YFSETQ. This CDR3 region has 13 residues. The CDR3 sequence is CASSETGDNEQFF. The DNA for the CDR3 is TGCGCCAGCAGCGAGACAGGCGACAATGAGCAGTTCTTC.

The V call is TRBV10-3, the J call TRBJ2-2; D remains unclear. Germline CDR1 reads ENHRY; CDR2 reads SYGVKD. This CDR3 region has 13 residues. Trimming took 6 bases from V and 5 from J, leaving 10 bases between them. The CDR3 nucleotides are TGTGCCATCAGGTTACGAGAAACCGGGGAGCTGTTTTTT. It codes for CAIRLRETGELFF.

This clone has just a few counts. Different DNA sequences within this sample yield the same CDR3. The V call is TRBV7-2, the J call TRBJ2-7; weak D call: TRBD2 (6 bases). The CDR3 is 13 amino acids. The germline V gene has CDR1 SGHTA and CDR2 FQGNSA. Trimming took 1 base from V and 3 from J, leaving 7 bases between them. DNA of the CDR3: TGTGCCAGCAGCTTAGGGAGGGACTACGAGCAGTACTTC. Translation: CASSLGRDYEQYF. Filled out from reference TRBV7-2 and TRBJ2-7, the complete variable domain reads GAGVSQSPSNKVTEKGKDVELRCDPISGHTALYWYRQSLGQGLEFLIYFQGNSAPDKSGLPSDRFSAERTGGSVSTLTIQRTQQEDSAVYLCASSLGRDYEQYFGPGTRLTVT.

The V gene is TRBV5-4, the J gene TRBJ1-2, with D maybe TRBD1 (6 bases). Germline V CDR1 and CDR2: SGHNT, YYREEE (reference sequence). V was clipped by 4 bases and J by 1 base, with 14 bases between them. The CDR3 sequence is 15 residues long. The CDR3 loop reads CASSLEQGNNYGYTF. CDR3 coding DNA: TGTGCCAGCAGCCTCGAACAGGGAAATAACTATGGCTACACCTTC.

J is TRBJ2-1 and V is TRBV2; TRBD1 agrees at 8 bases. This CDR3 comprises 14 residues. CDR1 and CDR2 (germline): SNHLY, FYNNEI. The V and J ends lost 7 bases and 6 bases, in that order; junction bases with no gene match: 8. DNA of the CDR3: TGTGCCAGCAAGGAGGACAGGGCGGGCAATGAGCAGTTCTTC. It encodes CASKEDRAGNEQFF.

The genes are TRBV30 and TRBJ1-5, with unresolved D. The germline gives CDR1 GTSNPN, CDR2 SVGIG (reference sequence). This CDR3 region has 11 residues. Between the trimmed V and J ends, which lost 4 bases and 6 bases, there was a span of 7 bases. Here the CDR3 reads CAWNMSQPQHF. The CDR3 coding sequence is TGTGCCTGGAATATGTCTCAGCCCCAGCATTTT.

This sequence joins TRBV6-4 and TRBJ1-1, with 10 bases identical to TRBD1. Germline V gene data show CDR1 as MRHNA and CDR2 as SNTAGT. The CDR3 spans 13 residues. With 6 bases clipped from V and 5 bases from J, the junction kept 3 bases outside the gene matches. The CDR3 DNA is TGTGCCAGCAGCGAGGGACAGGGGACTGAAGCTTTCTTT. This sequence encodes CASSEGQGTEAFF.

This rearrangement joins TRBV7-2 to TRBJ2-7; TRBD1 agrees at 11 bases. Germline CDR1 SGHTA, CDR2 FQGNSA. After removal of 5 bases from V and 4 bases from J, the junction contained 7 bases not matched to a gene. The CDR3 extends over 15 amino acids. CDR3 in DNA: TGTGCCAGCAGCGGGGGACAGGGGGAGTGGTACGAGCAGTACTTC. Translating it yields CASSGGQGEWYEQYF.

The chain uses TRBV19 and TRBJ1-4; 7 positions match TRBD1. Germline values: CDR1 LNHDA, CDR2 SQIVND (reference sequence). The J segment lost 4 bases and the V segment lost 5 bases, leaving 7 bases of the junction unmatched. The CDR3 runs to 15 residues. CDR3 in DNA: TGTGCCAGTAGTTCCTCCGGGACAGTTAATGAAAAACTGTTTTTT. This sequence encodes CASSSSGTVNEKLFF.

The J gene is TRBJ1-2, the V gene TRBV30, with TRBD1 as a possible D gene (6 bases). The CDR3 totals 14 residues. The germline gives CDR1 GTSNPN, CDR2 SVGIG (reference sequence). Trimming removed 1 base from V and 6 bases from J, with 15 bases in between. The CDR3 reads CAWSATQGRNGYTF. The CDR3 nucleotides read TGTGCCTGGAGTGCAACTCAGGGGAGAAATGGCTACACCTTC.

V and J are TRBV5-1 and TRBJ2-3; 14 bases are shared with TRBD2. V lost 4 bases to trimming and J lost 3 bases; unmatched junction nucleotides: 7. This CDR3 spans 17 amino acids. Germline assignment: CDR1 SGHRS and CDR2 YFSETQ. The CDR3 region has the DNA TGCGCCAGCAGCCTAACGACTAGCGGGGGGGCAACAGATACGCAGTATTTT. Residues: CASSLTTSGGATDTQYF.

The V and J genes are TRBV27 and TRBJ1-6; 8 bases line up with TRBD1. V was pared by 6 bases and J by 7 bases, with 11 bases of the junction left unmatched. From germline, CDR1 is MNHEY and CDR2 SMNVEV (reference sequence). The CDR3 loop spans 16 amino acids. The CDR3 DNA reads TGTGCCAGCAGGGCGGCAGGGGGCGGCGGGAATTCACCCCTCCACTTT. As protein: CASRAAGGGGNSPLHF.

The V and J genes are TRBV27 and TRBJ1-1; D gene uncertain. The CDR3 extends over 13 amino acids. Germline V CDR1 and CDR2: MNHEY, SMNVEV (reference sequence). V was shortened by 6 bases and J by 1 base, with 9 bases between the two germline ends. The CDR3 region is CASSQTWNTEAFF. CDR3 DNA: TGTGCCAGCAGCCAAACATGGAACACTGAAGCTTTCTTT.

The gene calls are TRBV7-7 and TRBJ2-7, with D perhaps TRBD1 (5 bases). The V end lost 1 base, the J end lost 2 bases, and 18 bases lay between the germline ends. Looked up from germline, CDR1 is SSHAT and CDR2 is FNYEAQ (reference sequence). There are 17 residues in the CDR3. The CDR3 sequence: CASSLEGMSVRPYEQYF. The DNA of the CDR3 is TGTGCCAGCAGCTTAGAGGGGATGAGCGTCCGCCCCTACGAGCAGTACTTC.

The J gene is TRBJ1-2, the V gene TRBV6-1; 10 bases map to TRBD1. The CDR3 runs to 16 residues. The V gene's germline CDR1 is MNHNS and CDR2 SASEGT. Trimming took 2 bases from V and 4 from J; bases not matched to a gene: 7. CDR3 protein: CASSEPGDRGLYGYTF. The CDR3 region has the DNA TGTGCCAGCAGTGAACCCGGGGACAGGGGCCTCTATGGCTACACCTTC.

The rearrangement joins TRBV19 to TRBJ1-1; unclear D gene. Germline CDR1 is LNHDA and CDR2 is SQIVND (reference sequence). There are 14 residues in the CDR3. V was trimmed by 6 bases and J by 0 bases, leaving 11 bases between them. The CDR3 nucleotides are TGTGCCAGTAGCCCTCAGGTCATGAACACTGAAGCTTTCTTT. Its translation: CASSPQVMNTEAFF. The entire variable domain, with the rest obtained from reference TRBV19 and TRBJ1-1, is as follows: DGGITQSPKYLFRKEGQNVTLSCEQNLNHDAMYWYRQDPGQGLRLIYYSQIVNDFQKGDIAEGYSVSREKKESFPLTVTSAQKNPTAFYLCASSPQVMNTEAFFGQGTRLTVV.

The rearrangement links TRBV19 to TRBJ1-4; maybe TRBD1 (6 bases). V lost 3 bases, J lost 7 bases, and 15 bases lay in between. Germline V CDR1 and CDR2: LNHDA, SQIVND (reference sequence). The CDR3 sequence is 15 residues long. Here the CDR3 reads CASSMHGGQSEKLFF. DNA for the CDR3: TGTGCCAGTAGTATGCACGGGGGGCAAAGTGAAAAACTGTTTTTT.